The source of this TCR beta chain is a study of T cell responses to AZD1222 COVID-19 vaccine. Details on this clone: Antigen: not known.

This CDR3 region has 15 residues. V was clipped by 4 bases and J by 6 bases; unmatched bases: 7. Germline CDR1 and CDR2: LGHDT and YNNKEL (reference sequence). General study points: Targets within unmutated variant regions were reportedly found for nearly half of spike-specific TCRs.

Measured with immunoSEQ multiplex PCR; TCRdb has only the in-frame clones, and not every one. The sample holds about 120,000 clones; about 87% are singletons and the top ten take approximately 15%. This material consisted of peripheral blood, taken 28 days after the second AZD1222 dose. The receptor was derived from an adult who received the AZD1222 COVID-19 vaccine. The chain combines TRBV3-1 (or the pseudogene TRBV3-2) with TRBJ2-7; 12 bases are shared with TRBD2. The CDR3 loop is CASSPRTSGISEQYF. The CDR3 region has the DNA TGTGCCAGCAGCCCCCGGACTAGCGGGATTTCCGAGCAGTACTTC.